Given below is one T cell receptor beta chain in context. The antigen is undetermined. This table comes from immunoSEQ multiplex PCR, and its TCRdb copy is limited to in-frame clones, with some not included. Of more than 11,000 clones in the sample, 55% to 75% are singletons; the top ten hold roughly 5.5%. CDR1 and CDR2 (germline): GTSNPN, SVGIG (reference sequence). This CDR3 spans 14 amino acids. Trimming took 1 base from V and 5 from J; bases not matched to a gene: 4. These data originate in a study of cytotoxic CD8 clonotypes in ibrutinib-treated CLL. Across the whole study: Response samples came after a median 12 months of treatment, range 6 to 36. General study points: Public clonotypes, found uncommonly, either contracted or stayed stable on treatment.

This clonotype originated in a human donor with chronic lymphocytic leukemia. The rearrangement joins TRBV30 to TRBJ1-4, with 7 bases matching TRBD1. The sequencing here drew on PBMCs, taken before ibrutinib treatment. The CDR3 DNA is TGTGCCTGGAGTGGCCAACAGGGGAATGAAAAACTGTTTTTT. Translation gives CAWSGQQGNEKLFF.